The 32 T cell receptor beta chains below were found in one sample sequenced in a study of regulatory T cells in long-lasting Graves disease. Indicated time point: persistent/refractory GD, antithyroid drugs over 5 years with positive TRAb. The TCR library was made from RNA that had been extracted from PBMCs in TRIzol. Researchers made TCR beta libraries by using iRepertoire HTBI primers and running Arm-PCR on CDR3 regions. TCRdb recomputed calls from the multiplex PCR reads with MiXCR, one row per CDR3 protein. The sample lists a few hundred thousand distinct CDR3 sequences, about 25% occurring once. Sequenced here: peripheral blood mononuclear cells (PBMCs), sampled when the disease was refractory, from a patient treated with antithyroid drugs. All receptors derive from a female donor with Graves disease.

The V call is TRBV28, the J call TRBJ2-4; the match to TRBD2 covers 9 bases. The ends lost 3 bases at V and 0 bases at J; junction bases unmatched: 15. Germline V gene data show CDR1 as MDHEN and CDR2 as SYDVKM. This CDR3 is built from 20 residues. The CDR3 region is CASSFGLSLAGFLAKNIQYF. The CDR3 nucleotides read TGTGCCAGCAGTTTCGGATTGAGCCTAGCGGGATTCTTAGCCAAAAACATTCAGTACTTC.

This clonotype was seen repeatedly, ten times or more. The chain couples TRBV2 to TRBJ2-2; 14 bases agree with TRBD2. The trim removed 6 bases at V and 5 bases at J, leaving 11 bases unmatched. Germline V lookup: CDR1 SNHLY, CDR2 FYNNEI. The CDR3 sequence is 18 residues long. DNA for the CDR3: TGTGCCAGCAGCCCGACGGGACTAGCGGGAGCAGGAACCGGGGAGCTGTTTTTT. As protein: CASSPTGLAGAGTGELFF.

The chain carries TRBV19 and TRBJ1-2, with 10 bases that match TRBD1. J was trimmed by 8 bases and V by 9 bases; bases with no gene match: 6. The germline V gene encodes CDR1 LNHDA and CDR2 SQIVND (reference sequence). The CDR3 length is 12 residues. The CDR3 reads CASLGQGRGYTF. DNA for the CDR3: TGTGCCAGCTTGGGACAGGGGAGAGGCTACACCTTC.

The J gene is TRBJ2-3, the V gene TRBV12-3 or TRBV12-4, with unresolved D. V lost 8 bases and J 3 bases, leaving 9 bases between the germline ends. The CDR3 loop spans 12 amino acids. CDR3 amino acids: CASAVRTDTQYF. Written as DNA, the CDR3 is TGTGCCAGCGCCGTACGGACAGATACGCAGTATTTT.

This clonotype was recorded many times. The chain couples TRBV12-3 or TRBV12-4 to TRBJ1-1; unclear D gene. The CDR3 totals 14 residues. Trimming stripped 3 bases from V and 0 bases from J, with 8 bases between. CDR3 in DNA: TGTGCCAGCAGTTTCACAGATATGAACACTGAAGCTTTCTTT. Residues: CASSFTDMNTEAFF.

The table lists this clonotype with many counts. The rearrangement links TRBV6-1 to TRBJ1-1, with D possibly matching TRBD1 (5 bases). Trimming cost V 6 bases and J 7 bases, with 18 bases left between them. From germline, CDR1 is MNHNS and CDR2 SASEGT. The CDR3 is 14 residues long. CDR3 region: CASRGVQLGSEAFF. The CDR3 DNA reads TGTGCCAGCAGAGGGGTGCAGCTTGGGAGTGAAGCTTTCTTT.

V gene TRBV28 combines with J gene TRBJ2-7; 11 bases map to TRBD2. With 8 bases clipped from V and 6 bases from J, the junction kept 15 bases outside the gene matches. The CDR3 has 16 amino acids. From germline, CDR1 is MDHEN and CDR2 SYDVKM. This CDR3 reads CASSTSLAGDRVEQYF. CDR3 nucleotide sequence: TGTGCCAGCTCAACATCACTAGCGGGAGATAGGGTCGAGCAGTACTTC.

This clonotype was counted only a few times. J is TRBJ2-5 and V is TRBV3-2; the table's D call TRBD1 went unverified against the DNA. TRBV3-2 is assigned pseudogene status. CDR3 length equals 18 residues. DNA for the CDR3: TGTGCCAGCAGCCAAGCGGGGAAGGACGGACAAAGACAAGAGACCCAGTACTTC. Its translation: CASSQAGKDGQRQETQYF.

This clonotype has ten or more counts. This chain links TRBV6-2 or TRBV6-3 with TRBJ1-2; D is undetermined. The CDR3 spans 15 residues. The germline V gene encodes CDR1 MNHEY and CDR2 SVGEGT. Trimming shortened V by 4 bases and J by 4 bases, and 16 bases separated the two germline ends. The CDR3 coding sequence is TGTGCCAGCAGTTCTGCAAACTATTACTCCTATGGCTACACCTTC. This encodes CASSSANYYSYGYTF.

This clonotype was counted many times. The chain couples TRBV28 to TRBJ2-7; maybe TRBD2 (5 bases). Per the germline V gene, CDR1 is MDHEN and CDR2 is SYDVKM. This CDR3 region has 14 residues. V was shortened by 3 bases and J by 1 base, with 10 bases between the two germline ends. This CDR3 reads CASSFAGKSYEQYF. The CDR3 bases are TGTGCCAGCAGTTTCGCCGGGAAGTCCTACGAGCAGTACTTC.

This clonotype was observed a few times. The chain employs TRBV19 and TRBJ2-7; TRBD1 agrees at 8 bases. V lost 6 bases to trimming and J lost 2 bases; unmatched junction nucleotides: 9. This CDR3 has 15 residues. CDR1 LNHDA and CDR2 SQIVND come from the germline V gene (reference sequence). CDR3 nucleotide sequence: TGTGCCAGTAGGATTACAGACAGGGGCACCTACGAGCAGTACTTC. It is translated as CASRITDRGTYEQYF.

Here the CDR3 reads CASSVQVGGQETQYF. In nucleotides, the CDR3 is TGTGCCAGCAGTGTCCAGGTAGGAGGCCAAGAGACCCAGTACTTC. The chain uses TRBV6-1 and TRBJ2-5; tentative D call: TRBD2 (5 bases). CDR1 MNHNS and CDR2 SASEGT come from the germline V gene. This CDR3 comprises 15 residues. Trimming cost V 4 bases and J 1 base, with 13 bases left between them.

The chain joins TRBV18 to TRBJ1-4; the match to TRBD1 covers 8 bases. Germline V gene sequence: CDR1 KGHSH, CDR2 LQKENI. The CDR3 loop spans 16 amino acids. With V trimmed by 1 base and J by 6 bases, 7 bases remained unmatched. The CDR3 protein is CASSPRSGTGDEKLFF. CDR3 coding DNA: TGTGCCAGCTCACCACGATCCGGGACAGGCGATGAAAAACTGTTTTTT.

This clonotype was observed many times. This sequence joins TRBV7-2 and TRBJ2-5; TRBD2 aligns across 9 bases. The CDR3 loop spans 16 amino acids. Germline assignment: CDR1 SGHTA and CDR2 FQGNSA. V lost 6 bases and J lost 5; bases outside the gene matches: 13. The CDR3 sequence is CASSGMSAGGRETQYF. The CDR3 DNA sequence: TGTGCCAGCAGTGGAATGTCGGCGGGAGGGCGGGAGACCCAGTACTTC. The variable domain in full, completed from reference TRBV7-2 and TRBJ2-5, reads GAGVSQSPSNKVTEKGKDVELRCDPISGHTALYWYRQSLGQGLEFLIYFQGNSAPDKSGLPSDRFSAERTGGSVSTLTIQRTQQEDSAVYLCASSGMSAGGRETQYFGPGTRLLVL.

This clonotype was seen a few times. This chain uses TRBV28 with TRBJ1-5; maybe TRBD1 (5 bases). Germline values: CDR1 MDHEN, CDR2 SYDVKM. The CDR3 contains 16 residues. V was clipped by 0 bases and J by 1 base, with 10 bases between them. The CDR3 DNA is TGTGCCAGCAGTTTATGGGGGGGAGGGAGCAATCAGCCCCAGCATTTT. Its protein product is CASSLWGGGSNQPQHF.

The sample holds a few counts of this clonotype. The CDR3: CATSSRRGTGELFF. The CDR3 region has the DNA TGTGCCACCAGCTCCAGGCGAGGCACCGGGGAGCTGTTTTTT. This chain links TRBV15 with TRBJ2-2; D is undetermined. V was shortened by 5 bases and J by 4 bases, with 11 bases between the two germline ends. Per germline, CDR1 LNHNV and CDR2 YYDKDF (reference sequence). The CDR3 is made up of 14 amino acids.

This clonotype has more than one count but fewer than ten. The rearrangement joins TRBV6-1 to TRBJ2-2; D is uncertain. The CDR3 contains 13 residues. The V end was cut by 5 bases, the J end by 2 bases, with 6 bases between. The V gene's germline CDR1 is MNHNS and CDR2 SASEGT. DNA for the CDR3: TGTGCCAGCAGTAGCTATAACACCGGGGAGCTGTTTTTT. This sequence encodes CASSSYNTGELFF.

The V call is TRBV7-2, the J call TRBJ1-5; weak D call: TRBD1 (6 bases). The CDR3 runs 14 residues. Germline CDR1 SGHTA, CDR2 FQGNSA. V was clipped by 5 bases and J by 7 bases, with 15 bases between them. The CDR3 region has the DNA TGTGCCAGCAGCCGTCGGGAGGGGGGGCAGCCCCAGCATTTT. As protein: CASSRREGGQPQHF.

The chain has TRBV9 and TRBJ1-5; 7 bases are shared with TRBD1. Germline V gives CDR1 SGDLS, CDR2 YYNGEE. Germline trimming cut 0 bases from V and 2 bases from J; bases unmatched to any gene: 2. CDR3 length equals 15 residues. CDR3 sequence reads: CASSVGDRGNQPQHF. The CDR3, as DNA: TGTGCCAGCAGCGTAGGTGACAGGGGCAATCAGCCCCAGCATTTT.

This clonotype has a count of ten or more. CDR3 sequence reads: CASSQEIGTPVRGYTF. CDR3 in DNA: TGTGCCAGCAGCCAAGAGATCGGGACACCGGTGCGTGGCTACACCTTC. This chain links TRBV14 with TRBJ1-2, with D possibly matching TRBD1 (6 bases). Germline lookup yields CDR1 SGHDN and CDR2 FVKESK. V was pared by 0 bases and J by 7 bases, with 18 bases between. The CDR3 is 16 amino acids.

This clonotype was detected once. The chain recombines TRBV7-2 with TRBJ2-1; 10 bases fit TRBD1. Losses at the gene ends were 3 bases for V and 3 bases for J; bases not matched to a gene: 5. Per the germline V gene, CDR1 is SGHTA and CDR2 is FQGNSA. This CDR3 is 16 amino acids long. The CDR3 nucleotides read TGTGCCAGCAGCTTTGCGAGGACAGGGGGCTACAATGAGCAGTTCTTC. Protein product: CASSFARTGGYNEQFF.

This clonotype was picked up a small number of times. The genes are TRBV27 and TRBJ1-5; the match to TRBD1 covers 8 bases. The germline V gene has CDR1 MNHEY and CDR2 SMNVEV (reference sequence). The ends lost 6 bases at V and 7 bases at J; junction bases unmatched: 11. The CDR3 sequence is 15 residues long. DNA of the CDR3: TGTGCCAGCAGAACCGGGACAGGCGTACAACAGCCCCAGCATTTT. It encodes CASRTGTGVQQPQHF.

There are many counts of this clonotype. The gene calls are TRBV7-9 and TRBJ2-5; 12 bases match TRBD2. The CDR3 is 15 residues long. Germline assignment: CDR1 SEHNR and CDR2 FQNEAQ (reference sequence). V was clipped by 5 bases and J by 5 bases; unmatched bases: 6. CDR3 DNA: TGTGCCAGCAGCCGGACTAGCGGGATCTGGGAGACCCAGTACTTC. This gives the protein CASSRTSGIWETQYF.

This chain connects TRBV7-9 to TRBJ2-7; 9 nucleotides agree with TRBD2. In germline, CDR1 is SEHNR, CDR2 FQNEAQ (reference sequence). The CDR3 has 15 residues. After removal of 5 bases from V and 4 bases from J, the junction contained 9 bases not matched to a gene. The CDR3 DNA follows: TGTGCCAGCAGCACAGCGACTAGCGGATCTTACGAGCAGTACTTC. Its translation: CASSTATSGSYEQYF. Looking up the rest from reference TRBV7-9 and TRBJ2-7 gives the full variable domain: DTGVSQNPRHKITKRGQNVTFRCDPISEHNRLYWYRQTLGQGPEFLTYFQNEAQLEKSRLLSDRFSAERPKGSFSTLEIQRTEQGDSAMYLCASSTATSGSYEQYFGPGTRLTVT.

This chain joins TRBV29-1 and TRBJ2-1; the match to TRBD2 covers 10 bases. The CDR3 contains 16 residues. J lost 2 bases, V lost 7 bases, and 11 bases had no gene match. The germline V gene has CDR1 SQVTM and CDR2 ANQGSEA. This CDR3 reads CSGRTWTSGAYNEQFF. CDR3 sequence (DNA): TGCAGCGGCCGGACATGGACTAGCGGAGCCTACAATGAGCAGTTCTTC.

V is TRBV7-2 and J is TRBJ2-2, with TRBD2 matching 11 bases. The junction had 8 bases not matched to a gene; V was cut back by 4 bases and J by 7 bases. The V gene's germline CDR1 is SGHTA and CDR2 FQGNSA. CDR3 length equals 16 residues. Written as DNA, the CDR3 is TGTGCCAGCAGCTATAGCGGGAGGGCTTTGATCGGGGAGCTGTTTTTT. Protein: CASSYSGRALIGELFF.

The V gene is TRBV4-1, the J gene TRBJ2-5; 7 positions agree with TRBD2. The germline V gene encodes CDR1 MGHRA and CDR2 YSYEKL. This CDR3 has 16 amino acids. With 2 bases clipped from V and 2 bases from J, the junction kept 8 bases outside the gene matches. CDR3 in amino acids: CASSQSVGGGQETQYF. The CDR3, as DNA: TGCGCCAGCAGCCAATCGGTGGGGGGAGGGCAAGAGACCCAGTACTTC.

This clonotype was seen repeatedly, ten times or more. This sequence joins TRBV7-2 and TRBJ2-5; weak D call: TRBD1 (6 bases). Trimming pared 3 bases from V and 4 bases from J, leaving 12 bases between. This CDR3 is built from 14 residues. Germline assignment: CDR1 SGHTA and CDR2 FQGNSA. The CDR3: CASSFSQGRETQYF. The DNA of the CDR3 is TGTGCCAGCAGCTTCAGCCAGGGGAGAGAGACCCAGTACTTC.

The J gene is TRBJ2-5, the V gene TRBV2, with TRBD2 matching 12 bases. J was trimmed by 5 bases and V by 6 bases; bases with no gene match: 4. CDR3 size: 14 residues. Germline V gene lookup returns CDR1 SNHLY and CDR2 FYNNEI. The CDR3 DNA reads as TGTGCCAGCAGAACTAGCGGGAGGTGGGAGACCCAGTACTTC. Protein: CASRTSGRWETQYF.

This chain links TRBV9 with TRBJ1-3, with D hard to call. Trimming removed 0 bases at V and 0 bases at J, with 16 bases between. The CDR3 sequence is 18 residues long. Germline loops: CDR1 SGDLS, CDR2 YYNGEE. As DNA, the CDR3 is TGTGCCAGCAGCGTAGATGCCGGACGGATGACCTCTGGAAACACCATATATTTT. Amino acids: CASSVDAGRMTSGNTIYF.

This clonotype was found a few times. The chain carries TRBV7-2 and TRBJ2-5; 7 bases agree with TRBD1. Trimming at V came to 1 base and at J to 4 bases, leaving 6 bases not matched to a gene. The CDR3 totals 15 residues. Germline V gene data show CDR1 as SGHTA and CDR2 as FQGNSA. CDR3 nucleotides: TGTGCCAGCAGCTTAGAGACAGGGAGAGGAGAGACCCAGTACTTC. It codes for CASSLETGRGETQYF.

The J gene is TRBJ1-4, the V gene TRBV20-1; 7 positions match TRBD1. Trimming took 0 bases from V and 4 from J; bases not matched to a gene: 14. The CDR3 sequence is 18 residues long. Germline CDR1 reads DFQATT; CDR2 reads SNEGSKA (reference sequence). The CDR3 reads CSARDGWGAGGFNEKLFF. CDR3 nucleotides: TGCAGTGCTAGAGATGGATGGGGAGCAGGGGGTTTTAATGAAAAACTGTTTTTT.